This T cell receptor (beta chain) emerged from a study of T cells in Graves' hyperthyroidism and ophthalmopathy. The study's findings and limits: In simple terms, a model built on 13 V-J features told ophthalmopathy apart from stable hyperthyroidism.

CDR3 size: 16 residues. The J segment lost 3 bases and the V segment lost 5 bases, leaving 12 bases of the junction unmatched. Per germline, CDR1 SGHTA and CDR2 FQGNSA. In regard to this clonotype: The antigen is not known.

TCR beta CDR3 regions were amplified from RNA. In the first-round RT-PCR of the TCR CDR3, the HTBI primer set was used. Each CDR3 protein is one row after TCRdb ran MiXCR on the multiplex PCR reads. The sample lists about 570,000 distinct CDR3 sequences, 46% seen once, with roughly 19% in the top ten. Exclusion followed for patients with uncontrolled infection, other autoimmune disease, pregnancy or lactation. The J gene is TRBJ2-5, the V gene TRBV7-2, with 7 nucleotides matching TRBD1. This clonotype was sampled from an adult woman with Graves' disease, either hyperthyroidism or ophthalmopathy (not recorded which). Input material: peripheral blood or thyroid tissue (not recorded which). Here the CDR3 reads CASSPEGALGEETQYF. The CDR3, as DNA: TGTGCCAGCAGCCCCGAGGGGGCCCTAGGGGAAGAGACCCAGTACTTC.